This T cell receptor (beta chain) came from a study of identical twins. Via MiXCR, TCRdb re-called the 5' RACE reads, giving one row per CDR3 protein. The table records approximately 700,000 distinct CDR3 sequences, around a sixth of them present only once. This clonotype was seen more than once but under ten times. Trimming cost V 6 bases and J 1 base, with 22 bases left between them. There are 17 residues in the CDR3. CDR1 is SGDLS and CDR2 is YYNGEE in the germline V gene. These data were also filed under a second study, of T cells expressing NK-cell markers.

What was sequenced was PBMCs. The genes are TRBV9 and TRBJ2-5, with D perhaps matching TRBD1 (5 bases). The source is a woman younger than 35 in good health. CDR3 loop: CASTRFNPRQSQETQYF. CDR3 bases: TGTGCCAGCACTCGATTTAACCCTAGACAGAGCCAAGAGACCCAGTACTTC.